This TCR beta chain emerged from a study of cytomegalovirus exposure and HLA in healthy donors. Germline loops: CDR1 MNHEY, CDR2 SVGAGI. V lost 5 bases, J lost 5 bases, and 3 bases stayed unmatched. This CDR3 is built from 15 residues. PCR involved 60 Vbeta and 13 Jbeta primers. Measured with immunoSEQ multiplex PCR; TCRdb has only the in-frame clones, and not every one. The sample has 100,000 to 150,000 clones; approximately 82% are singletons. In the case of this clone: The antigen is not known.

Study-wide results and limits: A few chains linked to CMV were shown in vitro to be specific for CMV antigens.

The TCR sequence derives from a man younger than 30 in good health and CMV-seropositive. Sequencing input: PBMCs. J is TRBJ2-3 and V is TRBV6-5; 14 bases are a match to TRBD2. The CDR3 spells CASSPGLAGGDTQYF. CDR3 nucleotides: TGTGCCAGCAGTCCCGGACTAGCGGGGGGAGATACGCAGTATTTT.